The T cell receptor beta chain under discussion was sequenced for a study of OX40 agonist ivuxolimab in advanced cancers. Study details: Treatment of patients was with ivuxolimab, an agonistic anti-OX40 (CD134) antibody. Study-level points and caveats: Clonal expansion by week 6 occurred in CD4+ and CD8+ blood T cells (at 0.1 to 3.0 mg/kg). On average, CD8+ T cells had more expanded clones than CD4+.

Clones were read by immunoSEQ multiplex PCR, and TCRdb kept only the in-frame ones, dropping some. Altogether about 20,000 clones are present, roughly 89% being singletons, with the ten largest covering around 20%. This CDR3 contains 14 residues. Germline V CDR1 and CDR2: SGHKS, YYEKEE (reference sequence). Deletions cut 0 bases from V and 4 bases from J, with 8 bases between. Concerning this clone: Its antigen is not identified.

This sample comprised CD4+ or CD8+ T cells sorted from blood, obtained in a trial of the OX40 agonist ivuxolimab. This chain connects TRBV5-5 to TRBJ1-5; D call uncertain. The sequence was obtained from an adult with an advanced solid tumor such as melanoma, head and neck, liver or kidney cancer. CDR3 region: CASSLVRGNQPQHF. The DNA of the CDR3 is TGTGCCAGCAGCTTGGTCCGAGGTAATCAGCCCCAGCATTTT. The variable domain in full, with the rest retrieved from reference TRBV5-5 and TRBJ1-5, is DAGVTQSPTHLIKTRGQQVTLRCSPISGHKSVSWYQQVLGQGPQFIFQYYEKEERGRGNFPDRFSARQFPNYSSELNVNALLLGDSALYLCASSLVRGNQPQHFGDGTRLSIL.